The entry below describes one T cell receptor beta chain. Germline V gene lookup returns CDR1 SQVTM and CDR2 ANQGSEA. The CDR3 is made up of 16 amino acids. The V and J ends lost 6 bases and 2 bases respectively, with 21 bases between them. This entry is derived from a study of control samples from healthy donors and cancer patients. The assay was immunoSEQ multiplex PCR, and TCRdb's table has in-frame clones only and misses some. The sample comprises about 150,000 clones, approximately 93% of which are singletons, and around 2.4% rests with the top ten. The rearrangement uses TRBV29-1 and TRBJ2-3; D may be TRBD2 (6 bases). Sequences were obtained from blood. The clonotype originates from a man in his forties or fifties in good health. CDR3 in amino acids: CSVSGSSDRSTDTQYF. CDR3 DNA: TGCAGCGTCTCAGGGTCTAGCGACAGATCCACAGATACGCAGTATTTT.